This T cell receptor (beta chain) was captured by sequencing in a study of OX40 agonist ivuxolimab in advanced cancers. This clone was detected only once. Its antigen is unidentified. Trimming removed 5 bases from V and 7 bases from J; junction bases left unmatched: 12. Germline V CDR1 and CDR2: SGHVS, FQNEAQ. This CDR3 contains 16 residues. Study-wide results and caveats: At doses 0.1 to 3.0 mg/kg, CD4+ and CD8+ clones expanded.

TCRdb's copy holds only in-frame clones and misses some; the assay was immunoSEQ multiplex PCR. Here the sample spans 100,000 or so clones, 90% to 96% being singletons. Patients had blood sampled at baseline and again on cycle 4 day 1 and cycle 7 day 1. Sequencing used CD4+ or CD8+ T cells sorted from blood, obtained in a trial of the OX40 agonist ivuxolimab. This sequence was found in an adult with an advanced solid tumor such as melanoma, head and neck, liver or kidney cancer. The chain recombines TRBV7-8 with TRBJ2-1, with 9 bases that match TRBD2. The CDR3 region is CASSHSGGGGANEQFF. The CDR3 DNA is TGTGCCAGCAGCCACAGCGGCGGCGGGGGGGCGAATGAGCAGTTCTTC.